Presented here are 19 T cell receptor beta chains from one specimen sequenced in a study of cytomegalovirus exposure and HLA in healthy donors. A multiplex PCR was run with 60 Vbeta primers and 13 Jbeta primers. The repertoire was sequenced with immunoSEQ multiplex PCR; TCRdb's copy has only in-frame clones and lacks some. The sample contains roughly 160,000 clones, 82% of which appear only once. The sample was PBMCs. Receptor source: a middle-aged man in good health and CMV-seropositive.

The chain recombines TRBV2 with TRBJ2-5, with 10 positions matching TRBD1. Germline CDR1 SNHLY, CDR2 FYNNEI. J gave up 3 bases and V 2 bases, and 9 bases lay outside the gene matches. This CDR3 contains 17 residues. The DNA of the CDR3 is TGTGCCAGCAGTGAAAGGGGACAGGGGTCCCCTAAAGAGACCCAGTACTTC. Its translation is CASSERGQGSPKETQYF.

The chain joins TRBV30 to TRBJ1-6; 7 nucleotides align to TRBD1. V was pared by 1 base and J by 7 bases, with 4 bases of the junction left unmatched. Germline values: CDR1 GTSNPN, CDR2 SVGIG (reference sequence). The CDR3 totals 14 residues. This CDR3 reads CAWSGGTENSPLHF. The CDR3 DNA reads TGTGCCTGGAGTGGAGGGACAGAGAATTCACCCCTCCACTTT.

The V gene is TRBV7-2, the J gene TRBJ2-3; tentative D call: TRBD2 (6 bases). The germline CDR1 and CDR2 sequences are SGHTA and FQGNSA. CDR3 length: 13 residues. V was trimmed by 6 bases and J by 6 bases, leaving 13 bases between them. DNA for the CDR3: TGTGCCAGCAGAGCCACTAGCCCCGATACGCAGTATTTT. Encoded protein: CASRATSPDTQYF. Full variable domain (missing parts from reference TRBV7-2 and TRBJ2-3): GAGVSQSPSNKVTEKGKDVELRCDPISGHTALYWYRQSLGQGLEFLIYFQGNSAPDKSGLPSDRFSAERTGGSVSTLTIQRTQQEDSAVYLCASRATSPDTQYFGPGTRLTVL.

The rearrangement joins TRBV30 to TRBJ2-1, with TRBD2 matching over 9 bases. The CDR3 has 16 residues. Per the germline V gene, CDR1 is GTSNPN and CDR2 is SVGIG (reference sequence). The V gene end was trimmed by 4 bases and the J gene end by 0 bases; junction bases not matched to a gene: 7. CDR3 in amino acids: CAWTHASGTSYNEQFF. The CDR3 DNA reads TGTGCCTGGACCCACGCTAGCGGGACCTCCTACAATGAGCAGTTCTTC.

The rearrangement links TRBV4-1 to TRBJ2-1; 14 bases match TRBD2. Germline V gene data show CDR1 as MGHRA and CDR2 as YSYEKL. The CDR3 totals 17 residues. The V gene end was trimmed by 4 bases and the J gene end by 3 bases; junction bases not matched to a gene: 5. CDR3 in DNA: TGCGCCAGCAGCCCGGGACTAGCGGGGGTTAACTACAATGAGCAGTTCTTC. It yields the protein CASSPGLAGVNYNEQFF.

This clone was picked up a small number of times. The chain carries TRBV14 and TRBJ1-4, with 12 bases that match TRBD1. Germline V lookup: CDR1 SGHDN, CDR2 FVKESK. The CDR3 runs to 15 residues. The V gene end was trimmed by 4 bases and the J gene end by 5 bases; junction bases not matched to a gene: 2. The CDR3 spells CASSRDRGQNEKLFF. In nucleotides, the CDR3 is TGTGCCAGCAGCCGGGACAGGGGGCAAAATGAAAAACTGTTTTTT. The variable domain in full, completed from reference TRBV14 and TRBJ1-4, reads EAGVTQFPSHSVIEKGQTVTLRCDPISGHDNLYWYRRVMGKEIKFLLHFVKESKQDESGMPNNRFLAERTGGTYSTLKVQPAELEDSGVYFCASSRDRGQNEKLFFGSGTQLSVL.

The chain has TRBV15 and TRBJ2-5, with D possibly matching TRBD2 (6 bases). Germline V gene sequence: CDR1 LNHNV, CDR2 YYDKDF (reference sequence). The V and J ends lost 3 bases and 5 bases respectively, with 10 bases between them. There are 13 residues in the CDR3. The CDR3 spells CATSRTRRETQYF. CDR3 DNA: TGTGCCACCAGCAGGACTAGACGGGAGACCCAGTACTTC.

The CDR3 nucleotides read TGTGCCAGCAGCCCAGCGGAGGCCTCAGCGATCACTGAAGCTTTCTTT. Its translation is CASSPAEASAITEAFF. The chain links TRBV7-2 to TRBJ1-1; the D is unclear. Trimming stripped 5 bases from V and 4 bases from J, with 20 bases between. The CDR3 spans 16 residues. Looked up from germline, CDR1 is SGHTA and CDR2 is FQGNSA.

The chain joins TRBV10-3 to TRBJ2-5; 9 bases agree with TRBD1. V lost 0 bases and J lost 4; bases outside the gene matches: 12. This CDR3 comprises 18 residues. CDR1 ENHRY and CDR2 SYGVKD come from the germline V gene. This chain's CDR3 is CAISESRGQGLARETQYF. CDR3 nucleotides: TGTGCCATCAGTGAGTCGAGAGGACAGGGGCTCGCCCGAGAGACCCAGTACTTC.

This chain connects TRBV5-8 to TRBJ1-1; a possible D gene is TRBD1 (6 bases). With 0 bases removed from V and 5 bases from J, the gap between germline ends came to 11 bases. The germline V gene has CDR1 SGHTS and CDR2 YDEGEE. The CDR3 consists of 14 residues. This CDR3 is CASSLGAGVTEAFF. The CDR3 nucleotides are TGTGCCAGCAGCTTGGGGGCAGGGGTTACTGAAGCTTTCTTT.

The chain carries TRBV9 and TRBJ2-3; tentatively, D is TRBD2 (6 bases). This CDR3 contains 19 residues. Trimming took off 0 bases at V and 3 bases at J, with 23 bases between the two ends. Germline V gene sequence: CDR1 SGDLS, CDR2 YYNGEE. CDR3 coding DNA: TGTGCCAGCAGCGTAGACCCCCCCCGGGAGAAGCTGGGGACAGATACGCAGTATTTT. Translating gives CASSVDPPREKLGTDTQYF.

The CDR3: CATSRVADYEKLFF. The CDR3 DNA is TGTGCCACCAGCAGAGTGGCAGACTATGAAAAACTGTTTTTT. This chain uses TRBV15 with TRBJ1-4, with D uncertain. CDR1 is LNHNV, CDR2 YYDKDF, per germline (reference sequence). This CDR3 contains 14 residues. V lost 1 base, J lost 6 bases, and 9 bases lay in between.

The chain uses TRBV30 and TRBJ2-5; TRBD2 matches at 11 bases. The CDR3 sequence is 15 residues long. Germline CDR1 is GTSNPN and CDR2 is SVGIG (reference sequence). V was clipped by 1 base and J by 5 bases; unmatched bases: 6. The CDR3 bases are TGTGCCTGGAGTGCCCATACTAGCGGGAGTGAGACCCAGTACTTC. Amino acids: CAWSAHTSGSETQYF.

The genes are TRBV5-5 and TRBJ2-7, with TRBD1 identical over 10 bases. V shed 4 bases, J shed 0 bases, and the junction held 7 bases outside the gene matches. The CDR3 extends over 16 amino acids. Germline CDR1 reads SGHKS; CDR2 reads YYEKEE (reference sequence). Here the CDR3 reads CASSHRQGAYSYEQYF. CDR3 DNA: TGTGCCAGCAGCCATCGACAGGGGGCATACTCCTACGAGCAGTACTTC.

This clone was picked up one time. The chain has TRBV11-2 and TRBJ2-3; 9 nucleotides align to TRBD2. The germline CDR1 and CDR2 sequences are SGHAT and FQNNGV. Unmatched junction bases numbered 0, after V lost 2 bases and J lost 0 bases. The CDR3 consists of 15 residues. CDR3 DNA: TGTGCCAGCAGCTTAAGCGGGAGGAGCACAGATACGCAGTATTTT. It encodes CASSLSGRSTDTQYF.

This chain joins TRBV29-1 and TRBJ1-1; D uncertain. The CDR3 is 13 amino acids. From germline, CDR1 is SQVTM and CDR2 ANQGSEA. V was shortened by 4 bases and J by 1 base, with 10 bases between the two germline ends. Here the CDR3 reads CSVALPGNTEAFF. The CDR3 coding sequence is TGCAGCGTTGCCCTCCCAGGGAACACTGAAGCTTTCTTT. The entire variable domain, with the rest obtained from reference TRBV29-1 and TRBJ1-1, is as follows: SAVISQKPSRDICQRGTSLTIQCQVDSQVTMMFWYRQQPGQSLTLIATANQGSEATYESGFVIDKFPISRPNLTFSTLTVSNMSPEDSSIYLCSVALPGNTEAFFGQGTRLTVV.

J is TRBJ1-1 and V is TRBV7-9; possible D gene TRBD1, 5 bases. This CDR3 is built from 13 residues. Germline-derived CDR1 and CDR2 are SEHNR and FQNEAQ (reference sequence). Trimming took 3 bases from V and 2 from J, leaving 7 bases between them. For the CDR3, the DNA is TGTGCCAGCAGCTTTCAGGGAAACACTGAAGCTTTCTTT. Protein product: CASSFQGNTEAFF.

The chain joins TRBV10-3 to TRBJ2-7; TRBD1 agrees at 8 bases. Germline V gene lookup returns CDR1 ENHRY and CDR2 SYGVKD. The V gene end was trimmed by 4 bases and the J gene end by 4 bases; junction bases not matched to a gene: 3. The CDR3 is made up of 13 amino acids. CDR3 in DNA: TGTGCCATCAGTGGGCAGGGGGCTTACGAGCAGTACTTC. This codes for CAISGQGAYEQYF.

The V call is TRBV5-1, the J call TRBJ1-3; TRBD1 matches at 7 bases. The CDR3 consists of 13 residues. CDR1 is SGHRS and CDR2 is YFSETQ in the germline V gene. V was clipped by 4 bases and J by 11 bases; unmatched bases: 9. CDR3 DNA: TGCGCCAGCAGCCGACAGGGTACCGAAGCCATATATTTT. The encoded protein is CASSRQGTEAIYF.